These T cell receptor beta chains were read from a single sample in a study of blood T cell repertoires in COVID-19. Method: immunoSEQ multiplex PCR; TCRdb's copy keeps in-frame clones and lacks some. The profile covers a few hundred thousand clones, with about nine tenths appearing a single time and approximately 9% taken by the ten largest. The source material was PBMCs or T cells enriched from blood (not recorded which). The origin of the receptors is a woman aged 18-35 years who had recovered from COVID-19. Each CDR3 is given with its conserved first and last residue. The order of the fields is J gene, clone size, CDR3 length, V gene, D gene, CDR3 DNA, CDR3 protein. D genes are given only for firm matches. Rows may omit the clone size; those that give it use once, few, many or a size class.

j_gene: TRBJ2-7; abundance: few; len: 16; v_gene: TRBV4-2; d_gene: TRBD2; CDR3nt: TGTGCCAGCAGCCAAGATGGTAATAGCGGGTCCTACGAGCAGTACTTC; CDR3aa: CASSQDGNSGSYEQYF
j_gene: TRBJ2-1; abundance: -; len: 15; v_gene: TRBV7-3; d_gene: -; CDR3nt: TGTGCCAGCAGCGGGGTGGGAGACTCCTACAATGAGCAGTTCTTC; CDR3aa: CASSGVGDSYNEQFF
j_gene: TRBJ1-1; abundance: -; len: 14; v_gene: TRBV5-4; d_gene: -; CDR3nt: TGTGCCAGCAGCTTGCAGGGAATGAACACTGAAGCTTTCTTT; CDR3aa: CASSLQGMNTEAFF
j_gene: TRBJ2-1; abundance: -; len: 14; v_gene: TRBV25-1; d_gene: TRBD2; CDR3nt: TGTGCCAGCAGTGAGGCGGGAGGGTACATGAAGCAGTTCTTC; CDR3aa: CASSEAGGYMKQFF
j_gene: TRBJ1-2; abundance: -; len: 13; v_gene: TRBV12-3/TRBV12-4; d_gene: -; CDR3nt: TGTGCCAGCAGTTTAGAGGACACCTATGGCTACACCTTC; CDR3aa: CASSLEDTYGYTF
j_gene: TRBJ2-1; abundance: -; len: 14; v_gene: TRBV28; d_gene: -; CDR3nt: TGTGCCAGCACGGGGTATTCCTGGTACAATGAGCAGTTCTTC; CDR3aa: CASTGYSWYNEQFF
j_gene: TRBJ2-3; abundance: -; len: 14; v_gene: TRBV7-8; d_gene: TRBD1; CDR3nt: TGTGCCAGCAGCCTCGGGACAGTGACAGATACGCAGTATTTT; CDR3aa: CASSLGTVTDTQYF
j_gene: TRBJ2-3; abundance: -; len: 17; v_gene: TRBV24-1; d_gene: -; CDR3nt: TGTGCCACCAGTGGACCCCAGTCCGGGTCCCCTACAGATACGCAGTATTTT; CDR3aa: CATSGPQSGSPTDTQYF
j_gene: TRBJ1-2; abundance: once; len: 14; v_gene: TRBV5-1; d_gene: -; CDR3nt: TGCGCCAGCAGCTTGGCCCCACAGGGTTACGGCTACACCTTC; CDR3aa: CASSLAPQGYGYTF
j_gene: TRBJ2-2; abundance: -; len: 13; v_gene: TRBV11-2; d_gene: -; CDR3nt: TGTGCCAGCAGCCCGATCCGGGCCGGGGAGCTGTTTTTT; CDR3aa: CASSPIRAGELFF
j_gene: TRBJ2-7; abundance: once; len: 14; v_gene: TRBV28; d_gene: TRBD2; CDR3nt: TGTGCCAGCAGTTTTAGCGGGAGGGCCTACGAGCAGTACTTC; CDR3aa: CASSFSGRAYEQYF
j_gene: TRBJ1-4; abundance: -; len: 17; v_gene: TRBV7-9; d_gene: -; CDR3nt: TGTGCCAGCAGCGATTACAGGCAGACTGCAACTAATGAAAAACTGTTTTTT; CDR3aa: CASSDYRQTATNEKLFF
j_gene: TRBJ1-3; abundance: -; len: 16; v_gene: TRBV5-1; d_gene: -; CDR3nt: TGCGCCAGCAGCTTGGTCCCCCTTAACTCTGGAAACACCATATATTTT; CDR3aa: CASSLVPLNSGNTIYF
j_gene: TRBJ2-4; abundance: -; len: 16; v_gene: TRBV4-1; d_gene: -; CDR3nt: TGCGCCAGCAGCCAAAACCAGGGTATGGGCAAAAACATTCAGTACTTC; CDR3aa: CASSQNQGMGKNIQYF
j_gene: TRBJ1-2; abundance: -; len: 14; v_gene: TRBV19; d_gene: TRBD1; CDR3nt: TGTGCCAGCAGTCCAGGGGGCGCTAACTATGGCTACACCTTC; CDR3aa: CASSPGGANYGYTF
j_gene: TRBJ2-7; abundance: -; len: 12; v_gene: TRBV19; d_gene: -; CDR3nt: TGTGCCAGCAGTGGGGCGACCCACGAGCAGTACTTC; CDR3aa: CASSGATHEQYF
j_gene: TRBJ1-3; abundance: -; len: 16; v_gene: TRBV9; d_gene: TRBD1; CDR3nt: TGTGCCAGCAGCGCTTGGATCGGGACAGCGATAAATTCCATATATTTT; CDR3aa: CASSAWIGTAINSIYF
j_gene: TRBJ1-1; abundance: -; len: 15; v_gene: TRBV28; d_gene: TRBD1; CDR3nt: TGTGCCAGCAGTCCCATAGGACAGGGGCGCACTGAAGCTTTCTTT; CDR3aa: CASSPIGQGRTEAFF
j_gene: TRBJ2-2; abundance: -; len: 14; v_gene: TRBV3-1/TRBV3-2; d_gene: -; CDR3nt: TGTGCCAGCAGCCAAGGGCACAACACCGGGGAGCTGTTTTTT; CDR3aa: CASSQGHNTGELFF
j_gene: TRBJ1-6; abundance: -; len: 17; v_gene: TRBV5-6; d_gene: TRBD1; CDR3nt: TGTGCCAGCAGCCATCCGGGACAGTTGGGCTATAATTCACCCCTCCACTTT; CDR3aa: CASSHPGQLGYNSPLHF
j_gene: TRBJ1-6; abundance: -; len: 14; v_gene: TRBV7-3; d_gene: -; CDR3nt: TGTGCCAGCAGCTTACGGCCGGGAAATTCACCCCTCCACTTT; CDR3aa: CASSLRPGNSPLHF
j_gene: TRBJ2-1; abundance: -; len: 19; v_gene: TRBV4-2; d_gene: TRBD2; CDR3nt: TGTGCCAGCAGCTCAAGATTACTAGCGACCCGCTCGGGCTACAATGAGCAGTTCTTC; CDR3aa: CASSSRLLATRSGYNEQFF
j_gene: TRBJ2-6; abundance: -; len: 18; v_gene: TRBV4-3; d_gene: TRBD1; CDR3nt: TGCGCCAGCAGCCAAGACTTGGCAGGGGGCCTTGGGGCCAACGTCCTGACTTTC; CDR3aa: CASSQDLAGGLGANVLTF
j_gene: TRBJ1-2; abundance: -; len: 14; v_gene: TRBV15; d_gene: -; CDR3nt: TGTGCCACCAGCAGCCAACGCCAGGGCCATGGCTACACCTTC; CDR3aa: CATSSQRQGHGYTF
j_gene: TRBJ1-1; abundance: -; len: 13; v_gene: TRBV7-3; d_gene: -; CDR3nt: TGTGCCAGCAGCTTACAGGGAAGGGCTGAAGCTTTCTTT; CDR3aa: CASSLQGRAEAFF
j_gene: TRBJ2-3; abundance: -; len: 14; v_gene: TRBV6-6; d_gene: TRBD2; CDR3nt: TGTGCCAGTCGATCTAGCGGGGGAACAGATACGCAGTATTTT; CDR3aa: CASRSSGGTDTQYF
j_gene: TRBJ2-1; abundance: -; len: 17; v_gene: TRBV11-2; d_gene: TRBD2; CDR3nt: TGTGCCAGCAGCTTAGACCGCACTAGCGGGAGGGGAAATGAGCAGTTCTTC; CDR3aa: CASSLDRTSGRGNEQFF